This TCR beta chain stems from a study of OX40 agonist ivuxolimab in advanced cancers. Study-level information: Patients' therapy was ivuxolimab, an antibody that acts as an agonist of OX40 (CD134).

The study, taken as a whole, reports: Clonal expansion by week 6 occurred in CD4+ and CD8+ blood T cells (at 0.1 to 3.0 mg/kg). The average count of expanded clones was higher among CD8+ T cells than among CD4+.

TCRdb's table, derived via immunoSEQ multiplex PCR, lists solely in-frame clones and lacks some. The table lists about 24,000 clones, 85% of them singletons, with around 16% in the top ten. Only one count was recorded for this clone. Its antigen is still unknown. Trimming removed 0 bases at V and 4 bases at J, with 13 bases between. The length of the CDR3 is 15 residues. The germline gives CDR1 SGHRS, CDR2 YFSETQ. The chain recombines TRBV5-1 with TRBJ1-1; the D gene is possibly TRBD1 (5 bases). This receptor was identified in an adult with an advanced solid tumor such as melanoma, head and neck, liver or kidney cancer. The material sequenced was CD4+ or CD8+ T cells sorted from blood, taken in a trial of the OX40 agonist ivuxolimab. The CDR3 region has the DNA TGCGCCAGCAGCTTGGCCGGGGGGGTCCTCACTGAAGCTTTCTTT. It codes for CASSLAGGVLTEAFF.